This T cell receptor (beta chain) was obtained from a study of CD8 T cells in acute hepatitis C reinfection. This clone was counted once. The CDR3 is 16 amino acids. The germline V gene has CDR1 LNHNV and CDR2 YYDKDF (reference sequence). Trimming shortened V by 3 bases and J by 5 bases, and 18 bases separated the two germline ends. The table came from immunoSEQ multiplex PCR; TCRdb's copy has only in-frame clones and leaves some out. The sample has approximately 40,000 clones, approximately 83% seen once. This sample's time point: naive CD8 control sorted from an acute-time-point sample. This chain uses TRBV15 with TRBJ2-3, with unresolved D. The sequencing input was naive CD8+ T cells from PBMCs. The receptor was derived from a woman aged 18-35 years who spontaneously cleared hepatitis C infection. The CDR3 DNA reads TGTGCCACCAGCAGGCCGCTGGAGCGTCTCGGAGATACGCAGTATTTT. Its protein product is CATSRPLERLGDTQYF. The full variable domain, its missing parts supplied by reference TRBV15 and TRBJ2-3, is DAMVIQNPRYQVTQFGKPVTLSCSQTLNHNVMYWYQQKSSQAPKLLFHYYDKDFNNEADTPDNFQSRRPNTSFCFLDIRSPGLGDTAMYLCATSRPLERLGDTQYFGPGTRLTVL.